These T cell receptor beta chains were read from a single sample in a study of T cell changes during pregnancy in multiple sclerosis. Generated by immunoSEQ multiplex PCR, the TCRdb table keeps only in-frame clones and is missing some. The repertoire consists of some 93,000 clones, with roughly 92% occurring once and the leading ten covering more than 2%. Here the sequenced sample was peripheral blood, taken after pregnancy. Receptors were obtained from a female donor with multiple sclerosis, enrolled in a pregnancy study. Each CDR3 is given with its conserved first and last residue.

J	V	CDR3
TRBJ2-3	TRBV5-6	CASSRGLAGDTQYF
TRBJ2-4	TRBV6-5	CASSLTGAKNIQYF
TRBJ2-6	TRBV7-8	CASSPGLRAGANVLTF
TRBJ2-3	TRBV29-1	CSALQEGTDTQYF
TRBJ2-3	TRBV7-9	CASSPPDRMHTQYF
TRBJ2-4	TRBV19	CASSIRGSSKNIQYF
TRBJ1-4	TRBV19	CASSIGSTKEKLFF
TRBJ2-2	TRBV7-2	CASSVTGPNTGELFF
TRBJ1-2	TRBV30	CAWSGDRGFLGYTF
TRBJ1-5	TRBV6-1	CASSAQATPGQPQHF
TRBJ1-1	TRBV19	CASSIDRDTEAFF
TRBJ2-1	TRBV7-9	CASSFQTGIYNEQFF
TRBJ2-2	TRBV7-8	CASSFWDRENTGELFF
TRBJ2-7	TRBV19	CATTPFGGTDLYEQYF
TRBJ1-4	TRBV5-1	CASQNSQGGEKLFF
TRBJ1-4	TRBV4-2	CASSQDSTGGLSNEKLFF
TRBJ2-3	TRBV7-9	CASSLGGLAGGTDTQYF
TRBJ2-3	TRBV30	CAGNPGWGPDTQYF
TRBJ2-3	TRBV30	CAWSPTSGSTDTQYF
TRBJ2-3	TRBV6-5	CASSSGLAGVTDTQYF
TRBJ1-2	TRBV25-1	CASSPLTQGFYGYTF
TRBJ2-4	TRBV19	CASSIAPGKAKNIQYF
TRBJ2-7	TRBV30	CAWSVRGNEQYF
TRBJ2-7	TRBV5-6	CASSPSRGTERIYEQYF
TRBJ1-5	TRBV2	CASSERWNERGEGNQPQHF
TRBJ2-7	TRBV4-3	CASSQDVSGGAPEQYF
TRBJ1-4	TRBV30	CAFNGQRPEKLFF
TRBJ2-7	TRBV7-9	CASSLEAAGELTYEQYF
TRBJ2-7	TRBV5-6	CASSLAARYELSYEQYF
TRBJ2-7	TRBV18	CASSPFQGTNSYEQYF
TRBJ1-2	TRBV4-3	CASSQRPFGEGYTF
TRBJ1-6	TRBV7-2	CASSSRQGGSNSPLHF
TRBJ2-4	TRBV30	CAWSRAGDIQYF
TRBJ1-2	TRBV30	CAWNRQGGRDGYTF
TRBJ2-3	TRBV6-5	CASSYSGAGGTDTQYF
TRBJ2-1	TRBV29-1	CSVAGPGNEQFF
TRBJ2-5	TRBV29-1	CSVVSLEGTQYF
TRBJ2-7	TRBV5-6	CASSFQSGEQYF
TRBJ2-5	TRBV4-1	CASSQDVRGGQETQYF
TRBJ1-2	TRBV6-5	CASSYGGKSYGYTF
TRBJ1-1	TRBV9	CASSVVGGAEAFF
TRBJ1-5	TRBV6-5	CASSYSGQGYQPQHF
TRBJ1-1	TRBV5-1	CASSLGQGMNTEAFF
TRBJ1-5	TRBV5-1	CASSVDRGGQPQHF
TRBJ2-4	TRBV4-2	CASSQTVRGTRRAKNIQYF
TRBJ2-1	TRBV6-5	CASSYDSRGRGNEQFF
TRBJ1-1	TRBV19	CASSMGANTEAFF
TRBJ1-4	TRBV5-4	CASSPGGTANEKLFF
TRBJ2-5	TRBV18	CASSPAGQETQYF
TRBJ2-1	TRBV4-2	CASSQDPGIEQFF
TRBJ2-7	TRBV21-1	CASSKAGQGPRYEQYF
TRBJ2-7	TRBV6-5	CASSRQGPEQYF
TRBJ2-7	TRBV7-6	CASSLAGGDSSYEQYF
TRBJ2-2	TRBV2	CASSVRLAANTGELFF
TRBJ2-2	TRBV29-1	CSVKKGIGNTGELFF